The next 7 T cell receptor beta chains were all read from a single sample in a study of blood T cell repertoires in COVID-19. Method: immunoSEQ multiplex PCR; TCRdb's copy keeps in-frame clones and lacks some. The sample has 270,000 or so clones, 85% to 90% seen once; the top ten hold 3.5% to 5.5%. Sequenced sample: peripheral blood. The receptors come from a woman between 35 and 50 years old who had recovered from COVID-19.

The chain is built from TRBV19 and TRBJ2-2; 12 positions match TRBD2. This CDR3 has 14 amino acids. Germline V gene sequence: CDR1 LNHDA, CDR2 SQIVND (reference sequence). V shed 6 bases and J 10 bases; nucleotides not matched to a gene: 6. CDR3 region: CASSRLAGVLELFF. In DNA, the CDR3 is TGTGCCAGTAGCAGACTAGCGGGAGTATTGGAGCTGTTTTTT.

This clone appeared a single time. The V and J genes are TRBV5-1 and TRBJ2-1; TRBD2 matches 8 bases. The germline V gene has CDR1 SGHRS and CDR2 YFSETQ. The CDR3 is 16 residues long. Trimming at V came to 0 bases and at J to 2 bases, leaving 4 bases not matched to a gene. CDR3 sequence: CASSLDWGLAYNEQFF. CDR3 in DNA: TGCGCCAGCAGCTTGGATTGGGGACTAGCCTACAATGAGCAGTTCTTC. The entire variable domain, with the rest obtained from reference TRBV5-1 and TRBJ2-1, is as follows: KAGVTQTPRYLIKTRGQQVTLSCSPISGHRSVSWYQQTPGQGLQFLFEYFSETQRNKGNFPGRFSGRQFSNSRSEMNVSTLELGDSALYLCASSLDWGLAYNEQFFGPGTRLTVL.

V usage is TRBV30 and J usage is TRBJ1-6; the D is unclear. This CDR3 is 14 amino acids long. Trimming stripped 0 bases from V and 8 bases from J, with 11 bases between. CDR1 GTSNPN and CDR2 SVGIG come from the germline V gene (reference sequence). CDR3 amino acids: CAWSVGGDYSPLHF. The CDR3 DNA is TGTGCCTGGAGTGTTGGCGGGGATTATTCACCCCTCCACTTT.

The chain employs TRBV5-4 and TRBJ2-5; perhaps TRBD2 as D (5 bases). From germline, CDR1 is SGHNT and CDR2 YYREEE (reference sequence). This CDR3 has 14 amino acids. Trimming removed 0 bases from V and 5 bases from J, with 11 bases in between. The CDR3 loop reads CASSLVGERETQYF. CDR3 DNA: TGTGCCAGCAGCTTGGTAGGAGAGCGGGAGACCCAGTACTTC.

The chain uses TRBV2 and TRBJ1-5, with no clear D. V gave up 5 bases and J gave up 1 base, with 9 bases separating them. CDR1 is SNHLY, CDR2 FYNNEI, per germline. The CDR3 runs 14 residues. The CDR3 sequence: CASSLGRSNQPQHF. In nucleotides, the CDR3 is TGTGCCAGCAGTCTAGGGAGAAGCAATCAGCCCCAGCATTTT.

The CDR3 DNA reads as TGTGCCAGCAGCTTTATTACCGGGGAGCTGTTTTTT. Translating gives CASSFITGELFF. V and J are TRBV5-5 and TRBJ2-2; D unclear. The CDR3 is 12 residues long. Germline V CDR1 and CDR2: SGHKS, YYEKEE (reference sequence). The V end was cut by 2 bases, the J end by 5 bases, with 4 bases between.

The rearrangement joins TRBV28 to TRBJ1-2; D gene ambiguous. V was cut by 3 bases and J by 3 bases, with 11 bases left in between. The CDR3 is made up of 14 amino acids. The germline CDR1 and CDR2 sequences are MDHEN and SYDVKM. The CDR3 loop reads CASSLGGSDYGYTF. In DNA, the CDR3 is TGTGCCAGCAGTTTGGGAGGGTCTGACTATGGCTACACCTTC.